This T cell receptor beta chain is drawn from a study of response to subunit inactivated influenza vaccine. Whole-study results and caveats: The study's authors posited that every seasonal influenza vaccination enlists few new T cells.

The sample holds one count of this clonotype. The antigen remains undetermined. The CDR3 is 15 residues long. The germline V gene has CDR1 MGHDK and CDR2 SYGVNS. The V end lost 2 bases, the J end lost 4 bases, and 13 bases lay between the germline ends. TCRdb ran MiXCR on the RT-PCR reads and lists one entry per CDR3 protein. The data contain 500,000 to 600,000 distinct CDR3 sequences, approximately 15% of them singletons. The sequence was obtained from a man in his fifties or sixties who received an inactivated influenza vaccine. Sequenced material: CD4+ T cells sorted from PBMCs, taken approximately 25 months after vaccination. The V gene is TRBV25-1, the J gene TRBJ2-3; D perhaps matches TRBD1 (5 bases). The CDR3 DNA sequence: TGTGCCAGCAGTGAACTAGGGGTCCGGGCAGATACGCAGTATTTT. Translation gives CASSELGVRADTQYF. The variable domain in full, with the rest retrieved from reference TRBV25-1 and TRBJ2-3, is EADIYQTPRYLVIGTGKKITLECSQTMGHDKMYWYQQDPGMELHLIHYSYGVNSTEKGDLSSESTVSRIRTEHFPLTLESARPSHTSQYLCASSELGVRADTQYFGPGTRLTVL.